This TCR beta chain was retrieved from a study of blood T cells in healthy people across ages. The trim removed 6 bases at V and 8 bases at J, leaving 5 bases unmatched. Germline V CDR1 and CDR2: MNHEY, SVGEGT. This CDR3 region has 12 residues. Peripheral blood from each donor was collected in a volume of 8 to 10 milliliters. Through a sample-barcoded 5' primer and a J-beta primer mix, a second PCR was run for about 6 to 11 cycles. TCRdb ran MiXCR on the 5' RACE reads and lists one entry per CDR3 protein. The data hold approximately 900,000 distinct CDR3 sequences, with around 48% observed a single time.

Input material: blood. The chain carries TRBV6-2 or TRBV6-3 and TRBJ2-3; 7 bases align to TRBD1. The TCR sequence derives from a man under 40 in good health. CDR3 in DNA: TGTGCCAGCAGGGGGACAGTCGGTACGCAGTATTTT. Its protein is CASRGTVGTQYF.